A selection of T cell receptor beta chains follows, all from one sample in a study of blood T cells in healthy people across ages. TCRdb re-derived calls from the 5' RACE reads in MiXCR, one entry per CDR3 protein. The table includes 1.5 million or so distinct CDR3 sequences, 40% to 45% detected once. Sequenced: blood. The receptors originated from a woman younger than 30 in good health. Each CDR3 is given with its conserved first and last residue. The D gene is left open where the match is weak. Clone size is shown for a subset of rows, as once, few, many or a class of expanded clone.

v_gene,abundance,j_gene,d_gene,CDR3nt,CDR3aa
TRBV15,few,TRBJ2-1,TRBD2,TGTGCCACCAGCACCGGACTAGATCCCAGCTACAATGAGCAGTTCTTC,CATSTGLDPSYNEQFF
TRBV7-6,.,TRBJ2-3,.,TGTGCCAGCAGCTCCCGGGACGGGGCCTATACGCAGTATTTT,CASSSRDGAYTQYF
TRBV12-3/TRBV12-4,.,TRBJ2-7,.,TGTGCCAGCGGCCCCTTACAGCTTGACGAGCAGTACTTC,CASGPLQLDEQYF
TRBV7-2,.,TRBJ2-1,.,TGTGCCAGCAACCCGGGCGCGGGGAGGCGGTCGAATGAGCAGTTCTTC,CASNPGAGRRSNEQFF
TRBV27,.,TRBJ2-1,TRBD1,TGTGCCAGCCGTCCAAGGACAGGGGGGTCCTCCTACAATGAGCAGTTCTTC,CASRPRTGGSSYNEQFF
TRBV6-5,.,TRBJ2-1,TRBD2,TGTGCCAGCGGATCTAGCGGGGAGTATGAGCAGTTCTTC,CASGSSGEYEQFF
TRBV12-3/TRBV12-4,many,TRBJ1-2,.,TGTGCCAGCAGCGTATCGACTACGTGGATCTATGGCTACACCTTC,CASSVSTTWIYGYTF
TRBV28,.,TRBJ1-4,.,TGTGCCAGCAGTTCCAGACCTTCGGGTATCGGTCTGGAAAAACTGTTTTTT,CASSSRPSGIGLEKLFF
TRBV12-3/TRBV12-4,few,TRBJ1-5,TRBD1,TGTGCCAGCAGACCATCTGGACAGGGCAGTCAGCCCCAGCATTTT,CASRPSGQGSQPQHF
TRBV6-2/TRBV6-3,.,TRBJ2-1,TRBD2,TGTGCCAGCAGACTGACTAGCGGGGGGGCTTATGAGCAGTTCTTC,CASRLTSGGAYEQFF
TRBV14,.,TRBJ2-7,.,TGTGCCAGCAGCCTGGCGCCGGCGACCTACGAGCAGTACTTC,CASSLAPATYEQYF
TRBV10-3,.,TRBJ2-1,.,TGTGCCATCAGTGAGTCGAACAGGGCTACCTACAATGAGCAGTTCTTC,CAISESNRATYNEQFF
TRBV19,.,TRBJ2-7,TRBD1,TGTGCCAGTAGTACGCCGACAGGGGCCCTCTACGAGCAGTACTTC,CASSTPTGALYEQYF
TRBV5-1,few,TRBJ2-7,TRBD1,TGCGCCAGCAGCTTAACAGGGGATTCCTACGAGCAGTACTTC,CASSLTGDSYEQYF
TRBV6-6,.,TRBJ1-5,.,TGTGCCAGCAGTTACGATCCGGGGATTCAGCCCCAGCATTTT,CASSYDPGIQPQHF
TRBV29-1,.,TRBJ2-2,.,TGCAGCATTCGACCTAGCGTATACACCGGGGAGCTGTTTTTT,CSIRPSVYTGELFF
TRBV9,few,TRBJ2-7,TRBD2,TGTGCCAGCAGTAAGCGGGAGGCTGACGGGGAGCAGTACTTC,CASSKREADGEQYF
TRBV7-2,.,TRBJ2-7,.,TGTGCCAGCACCACCTACTACTCCTACGAGCAGTACTTC,CASTTYYSYEQYF